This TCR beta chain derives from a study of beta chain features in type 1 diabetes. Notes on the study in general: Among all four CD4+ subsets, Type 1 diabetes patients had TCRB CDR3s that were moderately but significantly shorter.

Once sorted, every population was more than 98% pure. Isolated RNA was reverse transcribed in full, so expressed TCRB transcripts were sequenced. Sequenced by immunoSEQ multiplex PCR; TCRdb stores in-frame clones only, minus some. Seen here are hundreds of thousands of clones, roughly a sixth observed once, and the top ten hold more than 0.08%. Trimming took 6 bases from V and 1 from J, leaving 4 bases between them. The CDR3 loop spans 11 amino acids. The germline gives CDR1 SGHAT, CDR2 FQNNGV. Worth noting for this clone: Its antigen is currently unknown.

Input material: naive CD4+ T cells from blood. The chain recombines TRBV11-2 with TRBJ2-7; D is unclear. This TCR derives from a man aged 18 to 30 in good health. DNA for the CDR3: TGTGCCAGCAGACTTTCCTACGAGCAGTACTTC. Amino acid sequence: CASRLSYEQYF.